This T cell receptor beta chain was obtained from a study of CD8+ T cells in alopecia areata. Treatment denoted: oral pan-JAK inhibitor, 5-10 mg twice daily. The CDR3 consists of 13 residues. The germline V gene encodes CDR1 MGHRA and CDR2 YSYEKL. The V end lost 3 bases, the J end lost 5 bases, and 9 bases lay between the germline ends. As the sequencing template, cDNA was produced by extracting RNA and reverse transcribing it. Repertoires were generated with immunoSEQ multiplex PCR, while TCRdb's copy carries only in-frame clones and drops some. The data show roughly 220,000 clones, approximately 65% seen once.

The sample consisted of CD4+ T cells sorted from blood, taken at roughly week 45, from a patient treated with tofacitinib. This rearrangement joins TRBV4-1 to TRBJ2-3; D is undetermined. This clonotype was obtained from a human donor with alopecia areata. The CDR3 DNA reads as TGCGCCAGCAGCCATGGGGAAAAAGATACGCAGTATTTT. This translates into CASSHGEKDTQYF.